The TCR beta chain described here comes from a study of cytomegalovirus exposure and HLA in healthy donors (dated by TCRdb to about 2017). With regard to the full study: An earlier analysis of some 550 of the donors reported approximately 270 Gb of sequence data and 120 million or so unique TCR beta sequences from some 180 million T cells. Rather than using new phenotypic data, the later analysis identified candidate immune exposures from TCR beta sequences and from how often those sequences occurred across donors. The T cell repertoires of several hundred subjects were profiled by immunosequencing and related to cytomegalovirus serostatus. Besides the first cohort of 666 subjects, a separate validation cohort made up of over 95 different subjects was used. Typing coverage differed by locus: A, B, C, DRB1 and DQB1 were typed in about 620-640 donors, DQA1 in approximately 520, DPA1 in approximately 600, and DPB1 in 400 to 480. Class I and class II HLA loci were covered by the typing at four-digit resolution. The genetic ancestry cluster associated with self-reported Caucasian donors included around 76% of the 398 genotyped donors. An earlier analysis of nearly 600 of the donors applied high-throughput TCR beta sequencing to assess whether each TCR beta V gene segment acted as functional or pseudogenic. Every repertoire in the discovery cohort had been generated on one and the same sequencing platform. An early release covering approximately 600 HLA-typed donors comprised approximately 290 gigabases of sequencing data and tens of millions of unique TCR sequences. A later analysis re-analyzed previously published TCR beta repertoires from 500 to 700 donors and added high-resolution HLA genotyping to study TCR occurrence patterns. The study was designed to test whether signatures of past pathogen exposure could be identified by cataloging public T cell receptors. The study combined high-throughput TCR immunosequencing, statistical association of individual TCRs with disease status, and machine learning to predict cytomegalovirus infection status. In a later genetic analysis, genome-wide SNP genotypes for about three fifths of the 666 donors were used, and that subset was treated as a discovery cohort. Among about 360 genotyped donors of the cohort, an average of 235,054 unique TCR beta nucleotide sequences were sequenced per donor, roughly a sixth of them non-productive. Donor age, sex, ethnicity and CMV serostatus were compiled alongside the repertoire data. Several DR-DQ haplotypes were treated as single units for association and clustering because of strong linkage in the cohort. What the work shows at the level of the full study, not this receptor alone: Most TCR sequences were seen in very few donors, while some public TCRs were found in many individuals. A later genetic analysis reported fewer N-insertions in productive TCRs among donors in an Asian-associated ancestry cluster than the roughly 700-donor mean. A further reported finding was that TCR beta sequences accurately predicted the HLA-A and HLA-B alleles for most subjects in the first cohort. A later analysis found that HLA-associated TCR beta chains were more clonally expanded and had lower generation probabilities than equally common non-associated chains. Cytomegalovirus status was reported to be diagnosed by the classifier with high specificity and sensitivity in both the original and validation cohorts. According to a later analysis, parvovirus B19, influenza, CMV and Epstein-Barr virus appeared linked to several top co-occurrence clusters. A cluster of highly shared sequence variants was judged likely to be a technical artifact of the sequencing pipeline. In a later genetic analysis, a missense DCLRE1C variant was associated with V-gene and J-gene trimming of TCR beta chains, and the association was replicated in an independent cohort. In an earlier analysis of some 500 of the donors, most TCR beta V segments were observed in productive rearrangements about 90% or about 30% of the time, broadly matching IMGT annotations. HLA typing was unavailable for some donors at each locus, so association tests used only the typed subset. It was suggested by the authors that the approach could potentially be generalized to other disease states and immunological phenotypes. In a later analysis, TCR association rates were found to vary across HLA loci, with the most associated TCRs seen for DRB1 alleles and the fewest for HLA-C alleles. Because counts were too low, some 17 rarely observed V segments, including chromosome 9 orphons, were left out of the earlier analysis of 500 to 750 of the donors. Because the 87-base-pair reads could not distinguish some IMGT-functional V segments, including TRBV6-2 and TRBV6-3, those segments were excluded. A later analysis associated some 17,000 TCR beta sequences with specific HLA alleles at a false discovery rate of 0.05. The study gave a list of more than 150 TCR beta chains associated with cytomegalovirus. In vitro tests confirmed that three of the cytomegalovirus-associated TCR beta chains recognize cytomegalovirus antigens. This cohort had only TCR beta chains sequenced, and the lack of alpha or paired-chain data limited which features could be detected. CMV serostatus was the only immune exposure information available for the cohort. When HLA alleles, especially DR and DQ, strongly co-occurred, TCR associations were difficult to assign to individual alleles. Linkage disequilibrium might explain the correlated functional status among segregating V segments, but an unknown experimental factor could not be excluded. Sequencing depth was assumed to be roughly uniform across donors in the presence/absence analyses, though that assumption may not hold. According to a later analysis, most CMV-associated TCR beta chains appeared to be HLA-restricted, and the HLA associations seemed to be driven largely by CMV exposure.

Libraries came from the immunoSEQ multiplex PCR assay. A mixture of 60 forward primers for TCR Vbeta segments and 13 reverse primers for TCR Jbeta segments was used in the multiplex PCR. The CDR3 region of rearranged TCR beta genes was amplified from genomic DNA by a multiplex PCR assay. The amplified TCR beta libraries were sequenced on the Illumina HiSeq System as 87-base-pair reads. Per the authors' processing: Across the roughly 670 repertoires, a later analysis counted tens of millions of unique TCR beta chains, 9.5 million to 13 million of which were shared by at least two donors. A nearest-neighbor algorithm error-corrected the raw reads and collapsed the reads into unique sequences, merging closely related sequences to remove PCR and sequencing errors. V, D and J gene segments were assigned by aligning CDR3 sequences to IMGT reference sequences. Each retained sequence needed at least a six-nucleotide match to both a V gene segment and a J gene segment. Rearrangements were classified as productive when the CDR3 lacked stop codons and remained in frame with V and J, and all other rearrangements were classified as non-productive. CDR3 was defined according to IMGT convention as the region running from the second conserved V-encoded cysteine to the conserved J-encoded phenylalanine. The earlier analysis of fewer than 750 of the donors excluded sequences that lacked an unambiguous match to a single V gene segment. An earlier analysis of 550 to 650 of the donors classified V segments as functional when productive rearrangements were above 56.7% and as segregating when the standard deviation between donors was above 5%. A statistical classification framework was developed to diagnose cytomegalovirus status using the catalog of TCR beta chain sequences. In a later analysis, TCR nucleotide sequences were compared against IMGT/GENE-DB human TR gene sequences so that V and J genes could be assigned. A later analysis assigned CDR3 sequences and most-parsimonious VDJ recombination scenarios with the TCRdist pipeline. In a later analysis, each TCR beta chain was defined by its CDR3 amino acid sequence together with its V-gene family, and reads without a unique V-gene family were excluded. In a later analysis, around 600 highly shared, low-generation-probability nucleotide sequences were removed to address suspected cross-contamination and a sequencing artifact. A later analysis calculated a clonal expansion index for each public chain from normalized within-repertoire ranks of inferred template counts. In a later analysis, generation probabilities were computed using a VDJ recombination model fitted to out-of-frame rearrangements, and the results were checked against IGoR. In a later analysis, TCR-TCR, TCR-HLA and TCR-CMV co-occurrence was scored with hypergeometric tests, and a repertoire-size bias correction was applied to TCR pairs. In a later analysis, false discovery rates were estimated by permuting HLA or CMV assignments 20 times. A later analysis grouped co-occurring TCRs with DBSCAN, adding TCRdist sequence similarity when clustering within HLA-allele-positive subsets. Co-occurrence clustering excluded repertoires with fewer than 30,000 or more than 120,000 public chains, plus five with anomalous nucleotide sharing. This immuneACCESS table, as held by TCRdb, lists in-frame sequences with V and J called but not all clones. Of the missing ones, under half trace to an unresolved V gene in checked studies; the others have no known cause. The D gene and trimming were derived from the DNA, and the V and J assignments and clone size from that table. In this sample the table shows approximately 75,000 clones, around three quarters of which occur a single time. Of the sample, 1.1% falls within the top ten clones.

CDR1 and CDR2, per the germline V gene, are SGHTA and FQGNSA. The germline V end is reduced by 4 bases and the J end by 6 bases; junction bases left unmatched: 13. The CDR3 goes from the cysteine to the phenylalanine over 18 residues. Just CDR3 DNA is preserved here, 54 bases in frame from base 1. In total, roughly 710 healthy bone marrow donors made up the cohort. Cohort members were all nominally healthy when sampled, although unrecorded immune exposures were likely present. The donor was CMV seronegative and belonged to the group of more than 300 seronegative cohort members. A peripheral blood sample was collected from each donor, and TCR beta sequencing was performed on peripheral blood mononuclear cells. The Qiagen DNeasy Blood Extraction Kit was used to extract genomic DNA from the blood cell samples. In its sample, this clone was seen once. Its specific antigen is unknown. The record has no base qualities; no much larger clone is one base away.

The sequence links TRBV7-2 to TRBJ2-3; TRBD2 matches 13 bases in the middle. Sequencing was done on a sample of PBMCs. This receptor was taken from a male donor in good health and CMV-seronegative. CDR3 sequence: CASSSLRTSGRGWDTQYF. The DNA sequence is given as TGTGCCAGCAGCTCCCTCCGTACTAGCGGGAGGGGCTGGGATACGCAGTATTTT.